Included here is one T cell receptor (beta chain) sequence, with context. These data come from a study of blood T cell repertoires in COVID-19. Study overall: The origin of the acute and convalescent COVID-19 samples was the United States, Italy and Spain. T cells, B-cell-depleted T cells, or PBMCs provided the cDNA or gDNA that served as material.

Per the study methods: Estimated nucleated cell counts came from reference gene primer amplification. Sequencing used immunoSEQ multiplex PCR; TCRdb keeps in-frame clones, though not all of them. D and trimming were read from the DNA, whereas the V and J calls and clone size are those reported in that table. Among some 37,000 clones listed, 88% were seen once. Germline lookup yields CDR1 SGHNT and CDR2 YENEEA. The CDR3 spans 15 residues. V was pared by 6 bases and J by 7 bases, with 8 bases of the junction left unmatched. The sequence came from a woman between 65 and 79 years old with acute or convalescent COVID-19. The V and J genes are TRBV11-3 and TRBJ2-2, with 10 bases fitting TRBD1. The sample consisted of peripheral blood. CDR3 DNA sequence: TGTGCCAGCAGACCAGGACAGGGGGACAACGGGGAGCTGTTTTTT. Residues: CASRPGQGDNGELFF.